This TCR beta chain was retrieved from a study of PD-L1 blockade in urothelial cancer. The wider study: Blood was tested 3 weeks (second dose) and 6 weeks into treatment. Blood samples contained a median about 150,000 T cells.

Using immunoSEQ multiplex PCR, the repertoire was profiled, and TCRdb retains in-frame clones only, with some absent. This table holds just over 50,000 clones, approximately 86% found once. Per the germline V gene, CDR1 is SGHNT and CDR2 is YYREEE (reference sequence). There are 14 residues in the CDR3. Unmatched junction bases numbered 5, after V lost 2 bases and J lost 6 bases. The sequence was collected from a man aged 55 to 69 with urothelial cancer. This sample comprised PBMCs, obtained around atezolizumab (anti-PD-L1) treatment. This chain links TRBV5-4 with TRBJ2-7, with 10 bases matching TRBD2. As DNA, the CDR3 is TGTGCCAGCAGCTTAGCGGGAGGGAAAGGCGAGCAGTACTTC. Translation gives CASSLAGGKGEQYF.